The entry below gives a single T cell receptor (beta chain) sequence along with its context. Antigen unknown. The data were taken from a study of graft-versus-host responses after intestinal transplantation. Study information: The whole recipient group had anti-thymocyte globulin induction followed by tacrolimus and steroids for two to four years. Notes on the study in general: Early post-transplant falls in HvG clones accompanied the peak levels of circulating GvH clones. Some GvH clones were seen earlier in gut or blood, suggesting intestinal origin.

Sequencing was performed with immunoSEQ multiplex PCR; in TCRdb, only in-frame clones are kept and a portion is missing. The sample lists about 17,000 clones, roughly 80% occurring once. Graft tissue processing released intraepithelial and lamina propria lymphocytes. V was clipped by 4 bases and J by 4 bases, with 15 bases between them. The CDR3 covers 15 residues. CDR1 SGHDT and CDR2 YYEEEE come from the germline V gene. The specimen was ileum tissue, collected roughly 70 weeks after intestinal transplant. This TCR came from a human patient who received an intestinal transplant, so some T cells may come from the graft donor. The gene calls are TRBV5-6 and TRBJ2-1; no clear D gene. The DNA of the CDR3 is TGTGCCAGCAGCCGACCTACCTTACTATACAATGAGCAGTTCTTC. Residues: CASSRPTLLYNEQFF.